The 7 T cell receptor beta chains reported below all come from one sample, sequenced in a study of blood T cell repertoires in COVID-19. Data came from immunoSEQ multiplex PCR; TCRdb stores just in-frame clones and leaves some out. The sample lists over 250,000 clones, around 90% occurring once. The sequencing sample was made of peripheral blood. The receptors originated from a man aged 45-65 years with acute or convalescent COVID-19.

This rearrangement joins TRBV6-5 to TRBJ2-1; D gene ambiguous. Trimming took off 6 bases at V and 9 bases at J, with 18 bases between the two ends. The CDR3 is 14 amino acids. The germline V gene has CDR1 MNHEY and CDR2 SVGAGI. The CDR3 coding sequence is TGTGCCAGCAGACCCGCTCCCCCAGGTAGTGAGCAGTTCTTC. Protein product: CASRPAPPGSEQFF.

J is TRBJ2-7 and V is TRBV19; 7 bases align to TRBD2. Trimming removed 5 bases from V and 1 base from J; junction bases left unmatched: 11. The CDR3 runs to 16 residues. In germline, CDR1 is LNHDA, CDR2 SQIVND (reference sequence). In nucleotides, the CDR3 is TGTGCCAGTAGTCCTGGGGGGGTCCCCCCTTCCTACGAGCAGTACTTC. Translation gives CASSPGGVPPSYEQYF.

This clone appeared a single time. The CDR3 here is CASRPGQGGAGELFF. The CDR3 bases are TGTGCCAGCAGACCGGGACAGGGAGGTGCCGGGGAGCTGTTTTTT. The chain recombines TRBV6-5 with TRBJ2-2; 9 bases match TRBD1. V was clipped by 6 bases and J by 6 bases; unmatched bases: 8. CDR3 length equals 15 residues. Germline CDR1 MNHEY, CDR2 SVGAGI.

In this sample, this clone turned up once. The chain uses TRBV29-1 and TRBJ1-6; 8 bases agree with TRBD1. The CDR3 spans 13 residues. J gave up 7 bases and V 4 bases, and 3 bases lay outside the gene matches. Per germline, CDR1 SQVTM and CDR2 ANQGSEA. CDR3 DNA sequence: TGCAGCGTTGGGGGACAGGTCAATTCACCCCTCCACTTT. Its translation is CSVGGQVNSPLHF.

The chain links TRBV19 to TRBJ1-5, with 9 bases that match TRBD1. This CDR3 is 16 amino acids long. The germline V gene has CDR1 LNHDA and CDR2 SQIVND (reference sequence). V gave up 6 bases and J gave up 2 bases; unmatched junction bases: 8. The CDR3 coding sequence is TGTGCCAGTAGGCGAGGTACAGGGGGCCGCAATCAGCCCCAGCATTTT. Protein: CASRRGTGGRNQPQHF.

The chain is built from TRBV30 and TRBJ2-7; unclear D gene. V lost 4 bases to trimming and J lost 6 bases, with 10 bases between them. The CDR3 runs 11 residues. Germline V gene data show CDR1 as GTSNPN and CDR2 as SVGIG (reference sequence). The CDR3 nucleotides are TGTGCCTGGACTCGAGGCTTCGAGCAGTACTTC. Translating it yields CAWTRGFEQYF.

This clone was recorded once. The V call is TRBV30, the J call TRBJ2-3; D possibly corresponds to TRBD1 (6 bases). The germline CDR1 and CDR2 sequences are GTSNPN and SVGIG (reference sequence). Trimming shortened V by 4 bases and J by 0 bases, and 8 bases separated the two germline ends. CDR3 length: 13 residues. The CDR3 DNA reads TGTGCCTGGACAACAGGGAGCACAGATACGCAGTATTTT. Its translation: CAWTTGSTDTQYF.